Below, one TCR beta chain is given with its context. As yet, its antigen is unknown. These data originate in a study of shared clonotypes between healthy human individuals. The study's findings and limits: When naive CD4 clonotypes were compared across a handful of donors, 4% to 6.5% were shared. Incomplete sequencing of sorted subsets was indicated by rarefaction despite large depth. There were few donors, and this limited the genetic and exposure-history diversity represented.

The J segment lost 3 bases and the V segment lost 5 bases, leaving 13 bases of the junction unmatched. The CDR3 has 17 amino acids. Germline CDR1 and CDR2: MNHEY and SMNVEV (reference sequence). Subsets obtained from CD4+ cells comprised CD45RA+ naive and CD45RA-negative memory cells. TCRdb's copy holds only in-frame clones and misses some; the assay was immunoSEQ multiplex PCR. The table includes more than 2,000,000 clones, 85% to 95% detected once. The TCR sequence derives from a man aged 18 to 29 in good health. Some clones in this sample may be carry-over from other donors' samples. The V gene is TRBV27, the J gene TRBJ2-3; 8 nucleotides line up with TRBD1. Sequenced input: naive CD4+ T cells from PBMCs. Described subset: CD45RA+ positively selected. CDR3 in amino acids: CASSLLGQGLGTDTQYF. CDR3 coding DNA: TGTGCCAGCAGTCTCCTAGGACAGGGCTTGGGAACAGATACGCAGTATTTT.